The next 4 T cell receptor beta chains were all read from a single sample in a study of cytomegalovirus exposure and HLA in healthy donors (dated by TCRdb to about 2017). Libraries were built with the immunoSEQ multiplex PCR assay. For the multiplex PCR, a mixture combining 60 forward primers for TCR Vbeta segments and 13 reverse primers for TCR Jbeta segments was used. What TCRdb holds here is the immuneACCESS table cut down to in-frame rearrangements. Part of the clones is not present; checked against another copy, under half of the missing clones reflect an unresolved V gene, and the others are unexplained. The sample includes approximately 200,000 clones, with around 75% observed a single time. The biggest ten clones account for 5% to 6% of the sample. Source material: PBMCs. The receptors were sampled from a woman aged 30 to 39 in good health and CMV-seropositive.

This CDR3 is CASSQDRRGQETQYF. The CDR3, as DNA: TGCGCCAGCAGCCAAGATAGGCGGGGACAAGAGACCCAGTACTTC. The chain recombines TRBV4-3 with TRBJ2-5, with D possibly being TRBD2 (6 bases). The V gene lost 0 bases and the J gene lost 2 bases, with 10 bases spanning the gap. This CDR3 is built from 15 residues. From germline, CDR1 is LGHNA and CDR2 YSLEER.

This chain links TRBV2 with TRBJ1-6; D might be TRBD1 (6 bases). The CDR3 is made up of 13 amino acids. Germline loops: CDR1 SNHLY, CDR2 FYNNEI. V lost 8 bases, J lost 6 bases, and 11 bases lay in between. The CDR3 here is CASLGASNSPLHF. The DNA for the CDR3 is TGTGCCAGCCTGGGGGCAAGTAATTCACCCCTCCACTTT.

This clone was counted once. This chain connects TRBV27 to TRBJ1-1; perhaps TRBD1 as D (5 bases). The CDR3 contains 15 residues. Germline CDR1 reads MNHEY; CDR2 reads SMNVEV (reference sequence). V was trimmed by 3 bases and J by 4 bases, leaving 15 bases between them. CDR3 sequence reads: CASSLAAGGVTEAFF. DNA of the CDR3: TGTGCCAGCAGTTTGGCTGCCGGGGGGGTCACTGAAGCTTTCTTT.

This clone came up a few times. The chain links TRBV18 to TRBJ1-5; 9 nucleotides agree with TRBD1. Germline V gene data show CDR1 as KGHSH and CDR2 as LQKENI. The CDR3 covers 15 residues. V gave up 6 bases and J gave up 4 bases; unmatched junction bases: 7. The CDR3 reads CASSPWTGDNQPQHF. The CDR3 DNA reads TGTGCCAGCTCGCCTTGGACAGGGGATAATCAGCCCCAGCATTTT.